The present T cell receptor beta chain was sequenced within a study of T cells in Graves' hyperthyroidism and ophthalmopathy. Across the whole study: Upon initial diagnosis and before any treatment, peripheral blood was collected. Study-wide points: A model of 13 V-J pairs discriminated ophthalmopathy from stable hyperthyroidism.

Amplification yielded TCR beta CDR3 regions, with RNA transcripts as the source. HTBI primers were employed in a first-round RT-PCR of the TCR CDR3. TCRdb recomputed calls from the multiplex PCR reads with MiXCR, one row per CDR3 protein. In the table there are 400,000 to 450,000 distinct CDR3 sequences, under 15% of which are singletons. Used for diagnoses were clinical symptoms, serum thyroxine and TRAb, thyroid ultrasound and orbital computed tomography. Looked up from germline, CDR1 is MNHEY and CDR2 is SMNVEV (reference sequence). The CDR3 runs to 14 residues. J gave up 4 bases and V 4 bases, and 5 bases lay outside the gene matches. This clonotype has just a few counts. Antigen unknown.

This chain joins TRBV27 and TRBJ1-1; 8 bases map to TRBD1. Source material: blood. The receptor comes from a man younger than 35 with Graves' ophthalmopathy. Here the CDR3 reads CASSSGGSLTEAFF. The DNA for the CDR3 is TGTGCCAGCAGTTCAGGGGGCTCGCTCACTGAAGCTTTCTTT.